A single sample gave rise to the 15 T cell receptor beta chains below, sequenced in a study of radiotherapy plus CTLA-4 blockade in lung cancer. The data were produced by immunoSEQ multiplex PCR, yet TCRdb's version contains in-frame clones alone and is incomplete. Of 60,000 to 65,000 clones listed, 77% are singletons. This material consisted of peripheral blood, taken from a patient treated with radiotherapy plus ipilimumab. The receptor source for this set is a human donor with non-small cell lung cancer who had a complete response to radiotherapy plus ipilimumab.

This clone was seen only a few times. The genes are TRBV7-2 and TRBJ1-2; possibly TRBD1 for D (6 bases). This CDR3 has 15 amino acids. With 0 bases removed from V and 5 bases from J, the gap between germline ends came to 13 bases. Germline assignment: CDR1 SGHTA and CDR2 FQGNSA. CDR3 in amino acids: CASSLAQGKRYGYTF. CDR3 bases: TGTGCCAGCAGCTTAGCGCAGGGGAAGAGGTATGGCTACACCTTC.

As for this clone: A junction boundary mismatches the germline segment, possibly from a read error. This rearrangement joins TRBV7-8 to TRBJ2-1, with 11 bases identical to TRBD2. Germline V lookup: CDR1 SGHVS, CDR2 FQNEAQ. The CDR3 totals 14 residues. Written as DNA, the CDR3 is TGTGCCAGCAGTTATAGCGGGGGGGACAAAGAGCAGTTCTTC. This encodes CASSYSGGDKEQFF.

V and J are TRBV19 and TRBJ2-2; 10 bases match TRBD2. CDR3 length equals 15 residues. Looked up from germline, CDR1 is LNHDA and CDR2 is SQIVND (reference sequence). V dropped 6 bases and J dropped 4; count of bases not matched to a gene: 5. The CDR3 is CASRTLAGLTGELFF. The CDR3 DNA is TGTGCCAGTAGAACACTAGCGGGGCTCACCGGGGAGCTGTTTTTT.

CDR3 DNA sequence: TGTGCCAGCTCACCACCCGGGACTCTTATGACCGGGGAGCTGTTTTTT. Its protein product is CASSPPGTLMTGELFF. J is TRBJ2-2 and V is TRBV18; the D gene is possibly TRBD2 (6 bases). This CDR3 is 16 amino acids long. Germline V gene data show CDR1 as KGHSH and CDR2 as LQKENI. V was cut by 0 bases and J by 5 bases, with 13 bases left in between.

V usage is TRBV7-6 and J usage is TRBJ2-3; 9 bases match TRBD1. V shed 5 bases and J 2 bases; nucleotides not matched to a gene: 5. The germline V gene encodes CDR1 SGHVS and CDR2 FNYEAQ. The CDR3 runs 15 residues. In DNA, the CDR3 is TGTGCCAGCAGCCCGGGACAGGGAAACACAGATACGCAGTATTTT. It codes for CASSPGQGNTDTQYF.

CDR3 amino acids: CASRNGQGGQPQHF. The CDR3 region has the DNA TGTGCCAGCAGGAACGGACAGGGGGGTCAGCCCCAGCATTTT. The chain couples TRBV2 to TRBJ1-5; 10 bases line up with TRBD1. Germline V gene data show CDR1 as SNHLY and CDR2 as FYNNEI. This CDR3 contains 14 residues. Trimming removed 6 bases from V and 6 bases from J; junction bases left unmatched: 5.

This clone was seen only once. J is TRBJ1-1 and V is TRBV5-1; 9 bases match TRBD1. In germline, CDR1 is SGHRS, CDR2 YFSETQ. Germline trimming cut 4 bases from V and 1 base from J; bases unmatched to any gene: 8. The CDR3 is made up of 16 amino acids. For the CDR3, the DNA is TGCGCCAGCAGCACAGGACAGGGGCTAGGGAACACTGAAGCTTTCTTT. Translating gives CASSTGQGLGNTEAFF.

The V call is TRBV5-1, the J call TRBJ2-5; D unresolved. This CDR3 spans 13 amino acids. Germline-derived CDR1 and CDR2 are SGHRS and YFSETQ. The V and J ends lost 0 bases and 4 bases respectively, with 7 bases between them. The CDR3 coding sequence is TGCGCCAGCAGCTTGGCCTCTCTAGAGACCCAGTACTTC. Its protein is CASSLASLETQYF. The entire variable domain, with the rest obtained from reference TRBV5-1 and TRBJ2-5, is as follows: KAGVTQTPRYLIKTRGQQVTLSCSPISGHRSVSWYQQTPGQGLQFLFEYFSETQRNKGNFPGRFSGRQFSNSRSEMNVSTLELGDSALYLCASSLASLETQYFGPGTRLLVL.

V is TRBV9 and J is TRBJ2-3, with D uncertain. The CDR3 loop spans 13 amino acids. V shed 4 bases and J shed 0 bases, with 6 bases lying between them. Germline-derived CDR1 and CDR2 are SGDLS and YYNGEE. CDR3 sequence (DNA): TGTGCCAGCAGCACCTCAAGCACAGATACGCAGTATTTT. Amino acids: CASSTSSTDTQYF.

The V gene is TRBV9, the J gene TRBJ2-5; D ambiguous. The V gene's germline CDR1 is SGDLS and CDR2 YYNGEE. Trimming removed 4 bases from V and 5 bases from J, with 12 bases in between. The CDR3 sequence is 13 residues long. CDR3 in DNA: TGTGCCAGCAGCCCTAACTTAGGGGAGACCCAGTACTTC. It encodes CASSPNLGETQYF.

The chain couples TRBV9 to TRBJ2-1; no clear D gene. CDR3 length equals 15 residues. The germline V gene has CDR1 SGDLS and CDR2 YYNGEE. The ends were cut back, 0 bases at V and 5 bases at J, with 12 bases in the middle. In nucleotides, the CDR3 is TGTGCCAGCAGCGTAGGTCGCGCCCGACACAATGAGCAGTTCTTC. It yields the protein CASSVGRARHNEQFF.

This clone was counted only a few times. The chain employs TRBV18 and TRBJ1-5; D perhaps matches TRBD1 (6 bases). This CDR3 contains 15 residues. Trimming took 2 bases from V and 4 from J, leaving 12 bases between them. Germline V CDR1 and CDR2: KGHSH, LQKENI. In nucleotides, the CDR3 is TGTGCCAGCTCACCAGGGGGCGCGGGTAATCAGCCCCAGCATTTT. Protein product: CASSPGGAGNQPQHF.

This rearrangement joins TRBV11-3 to TRBJ1-1, with TRBD1 matching over 7 bases. The J segment lost 8 bases and the V segment lost 5 bases, leaving 14 bases of the junction unmatched. This CDR3 is 15 amino acids long. Germline V gives CDR1 SGHNT, CDR2 YENEEA. The CDR3 loop is CASSAKGAGRSEAFF. In DNA, the CDR3 is TGTGCCAGCAGCGCGAAGGGGGCCGGCAGATCAGAAGCTTTCTTT.

The chain carries TRBV2 and TRBJ2-1, with D possibly being TRBD1 or TRBD2 (5 bases each). Germline V gene lookup returns CDR1 SNHLY and CDR2 FYNNEI. The V end lost 4 bases, the J end lost 8 bases, and 21 bases lay between the germline ends. The CDR3 extends over 16 amino acids. The CDR3 DNA sequence: TGTGCCAGCAGTGTGGCGCAGTGGGGACCTAGGTATGAGCAGTTCTTC. Translated, it gives CASSVAQWGPRYEQFF.

The chain is built from TRBV29-1 and TRBJ2-1, with TRBD2 matching 7 bases. The CDR3 contains 14 residues. The germline V gene encodes CDR1 SQVTM and CDR2 ANQGSEA. With V trimmed by 5 bases and J by 9 bases, 13 bases remained unmatched. CDR3 region: CSVSGTTVPREQFF. DNA of the CDR3: TGCAGCGTTTCCGGGACTACGGTCCCTCGTGAGCAGTTCTTC.